Here is one T cell receptor (beta chain) with its context. In this sample, this clone turned up a few times. Its antigen is unknown. No much larger clone is present one base from it, and per-base qualities are unavailable. Reading from cysteine to phenylalanine, the CDR3 counts 17 amino acids. CDR3 DNA is the only sequence kept; it has 51 bases, read in frame from the first base. CDR1 and CDR2, per the germline V gene, are SGHAT and FQNNGV. Clipping removes 1 base from V and 8 bases from J, with 11 as the unmatched junction base count. The sample's treatment or condition label, decoded: oral pan-JAK inhibitor, 5-10 mg twice daily. Lesional scalp punch biopsies and peripheral blood were obtained from alopecia areata patients. PBMCs were isolated by density centrifugation and stained for CD3, CD4 and CD8, and CD4+ and CD8+ T cells were sorted on a FACSAria. This sample was included in a study of CD8+ T cells in alopecia areata listed by TCRdb under 2018. Looking at the study overall: The treated patients took part in an open-label pilot trial in which moderate-to-severe alopecia areata was treated with oral tofacitinib at 5 to 10 mg twice daily. Tofacitinib was administered for 6 to 18 months, and 6 months of follow-up off drug were then conducted to assess delayed response and recurrence. For the treated patients, the SALT score, which quantifies what percentage of scalp surface area is affected, served as the measure of disease severity. To study T cell clonal expansion in alopecia areata, the researchers applied high-throughput TCRbeta sequencing to both the C3H/HeJ mouse model and human patients. On the human side, TCRbeta sequencing was run on scalp tissue and on sorted CD4+ and CD8+ peripheral blood T cells from healthy controls and from alopecia areata patients with either patchy or totalis/universalis disease. Biopsies were taken from tofacitinib-treated patients at baseline and again at 4 and 24 weeks into treatment, and several of those patients also had a later scalp biopsy. Scalp clonality was compared among normal scalp (n=4), patchy alopecia areata scalp (n=8), and alopecia totalis/universalis scalp (n=8). The RNA source kit depended on sample type: the PAXgene miRNA kit for fixed scalp, the miRNeasy kit for PBMCs, and the RNeasy kit for mouse skin. immunoSEQ multiplex PCR using 35 Vbeta forward primers and 13 Jbeta reverse primers was used to amplify TCRbeta CDR3 regions.

Libraries were made using the immunoSEQ multiplex PCR assay. RNA was extracted from all samples and reverse transcribed into cDNA, which served as template for TCR sequencing. First-strand cDNA was synthesized with SuperScript III using a 2:1 mix of oligo-dT and random hexamers. A synthetic immune receptor repertoire was used to measure amplification bias, and any remaining bias was corrected computationally. For the original study's pipeline: Raw reads were preprocessed to remove errors, and CDR3 was defined by IMGT conventions from the conserved cysteine to phenylalanine. Clonality was computed as 1 minus the Shannon entropy, with the entropy normalized by log2 of the number of productive unique TCRs. Whether scalp clones were CD4 or CD8 was inferred by matching scalp TCRbeta sequences against CD4 and CD8 repertoires sorted from blood. TCRdb holds this immuneACCESS table with in-frame rearrangements only. Some clones are missing; in checked studies, unresolved V genes explain under half, and the rest has no known cause. V, J and clone size were drawn from that table, and D and trimming were deduced from the DNA. Across this sample there are roughly 250,000 clones, with about 60% seen only once. In total, the top ten clones hold about 0.9% of the sample.

Broader findings and caveats from the paper: During tofacitinib treatment, many expanded lesional clones stuck around in both scalp and blood, and this persistence may partly explain why relapse happens after treatment is stopped. Compared with mice, TCR sequences shared between patients were less clear, possibly partly because of HLA diversity across the patient population. Resident alphabeta T cells in normal human skin are also sequenced, complicating scalp TCR repertoire analysis, unlike mouse skin dominated by gammadelta T cells. Tofacitinib significantly lowered scalp clonality and the number of expanded CD8+ clones among the top 100 scalp clones. Because the treated cohort was small and had only one nonresponder, larger studies are needed to examine links between baseline CD8+ expansion and response. Higher clonality and more expanded CD8+ clones were observed in lesional scalp than in normal scalp, particularly in alopecia totalis/universalis, a finding suggestive of antigenic drive.

Recombination joined TRBV11-2 with TRBJ1-6, and 7 junction bases match TRBD1. The TCR sequence derives from a human donor with alopecia areata. Material: CD4+ T cells sorted from blood, obtained at approximately week 51, from a patient treated with tofacitinib. The CDR3 in this case is CASSLVNAGTAYSPLHF. The sequenced DNA is TGTGCCAGCAGCTTAGTGAATGCCGGGACAGCCTATTCACCCCTCCACTTT.